This T cell receptor beta chain is drawn from a study of early T cells in non-severe SARS-CoV-2 infection. Study-level background: Chains were not paired, and sequencing was done on bulk RNA from unsorted whole blood.

This clonotype was seen repeatedly, ten times or more. Individually, cDNA molecules had unique molecular identifiers attached to them. TCRdb reprocessed the 5' RACE reads with MiXCR, giving one entry per CDR3 protein. The table has about 81,000 distinct CDR3 sequences, 5.5% to 7.5% seen once. Germline V gene data show CDR1 as MNHEY and CDR2 as SVGEGT. The CDR3 has 15 residues. Unmatched junction bases numbered 13, after V lost 7 bases and J lost 6 bases. This sequence originates from an adult who was a healthcare worker with PCR-confirmed SARS-CoV-2 infection or an uninfected control (not recorded which). This chain uses TRBV6-2 or TRBV6-3 with TRBJ1-2; TRBD1 agrees at 8 bases. Source material: whole blood. CDR3 residues: CASKKDGQGTDGYTF. DNA for the CDR3: TGTGCCAGCAAAAAAGACGGACAGGGTACAGATGGCTACACCTTC.